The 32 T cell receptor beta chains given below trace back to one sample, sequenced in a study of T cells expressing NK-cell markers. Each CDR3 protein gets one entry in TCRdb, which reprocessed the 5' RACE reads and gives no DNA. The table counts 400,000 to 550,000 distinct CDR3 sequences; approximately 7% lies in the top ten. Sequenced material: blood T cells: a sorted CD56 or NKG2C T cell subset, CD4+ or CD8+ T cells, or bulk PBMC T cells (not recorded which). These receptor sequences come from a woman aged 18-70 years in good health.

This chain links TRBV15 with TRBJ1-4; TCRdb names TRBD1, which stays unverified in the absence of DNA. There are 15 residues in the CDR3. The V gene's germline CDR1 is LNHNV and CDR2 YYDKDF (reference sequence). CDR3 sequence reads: CATSIGGTTNEKLFF. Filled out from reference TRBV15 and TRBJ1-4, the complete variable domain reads DAMVIQNPRYQVTQFGKPVTLSCSQTLNHNVMYWYQQKSSQAPKLLFHYYDKDFNNEADTPDNFQSRRPNTSFCFLDIRSPGLGDTAMYLCATSIGGTTNEKLFFGSGTQLSVL.

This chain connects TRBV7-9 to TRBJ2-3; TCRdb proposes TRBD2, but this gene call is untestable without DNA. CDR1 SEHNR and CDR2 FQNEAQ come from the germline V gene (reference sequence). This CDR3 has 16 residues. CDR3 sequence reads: CASSFGTSGLTDTQYF.

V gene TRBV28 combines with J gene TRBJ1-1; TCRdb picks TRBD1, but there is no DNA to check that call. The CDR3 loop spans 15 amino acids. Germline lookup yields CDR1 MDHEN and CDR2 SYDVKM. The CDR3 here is CASSPLPGRNTEAFF.

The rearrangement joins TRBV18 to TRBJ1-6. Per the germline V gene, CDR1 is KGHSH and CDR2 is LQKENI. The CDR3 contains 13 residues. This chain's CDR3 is CASSPGSDPPLHF.

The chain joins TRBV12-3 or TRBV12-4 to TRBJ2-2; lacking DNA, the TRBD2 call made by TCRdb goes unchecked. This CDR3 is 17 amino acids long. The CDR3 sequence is CASCPGGLAHYTGELFF.

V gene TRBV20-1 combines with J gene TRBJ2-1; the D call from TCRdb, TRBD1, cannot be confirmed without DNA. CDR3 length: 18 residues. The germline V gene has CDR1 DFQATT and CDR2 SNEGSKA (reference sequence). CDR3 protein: CSASRVRTGGVSRNEQFF.

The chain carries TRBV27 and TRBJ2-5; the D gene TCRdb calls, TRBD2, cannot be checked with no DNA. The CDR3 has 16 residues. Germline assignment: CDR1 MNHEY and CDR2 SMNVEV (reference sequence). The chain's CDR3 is CASKAEEAGGQETQYF.

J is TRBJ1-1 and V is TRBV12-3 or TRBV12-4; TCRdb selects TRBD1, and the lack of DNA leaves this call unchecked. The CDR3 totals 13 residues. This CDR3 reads CAYTKGVGTEAFF.

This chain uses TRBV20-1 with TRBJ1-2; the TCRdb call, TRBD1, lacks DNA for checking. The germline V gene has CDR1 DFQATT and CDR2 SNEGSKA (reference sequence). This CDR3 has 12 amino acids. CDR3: CSADRVAYGYTF.

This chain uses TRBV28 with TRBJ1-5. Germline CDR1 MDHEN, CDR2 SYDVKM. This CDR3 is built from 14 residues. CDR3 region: CASSLVQLYQPQHF.

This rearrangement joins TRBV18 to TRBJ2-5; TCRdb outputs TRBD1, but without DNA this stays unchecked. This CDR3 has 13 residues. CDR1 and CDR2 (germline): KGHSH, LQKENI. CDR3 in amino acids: CASSQGQVETQYF.

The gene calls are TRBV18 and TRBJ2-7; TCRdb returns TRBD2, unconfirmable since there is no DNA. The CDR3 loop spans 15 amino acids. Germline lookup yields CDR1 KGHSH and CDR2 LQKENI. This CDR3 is CASSPGTGDSYEQYF.

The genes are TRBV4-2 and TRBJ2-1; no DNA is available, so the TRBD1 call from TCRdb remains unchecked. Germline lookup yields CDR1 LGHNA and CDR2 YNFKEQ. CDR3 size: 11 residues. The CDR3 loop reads CASSQRGEQFF.

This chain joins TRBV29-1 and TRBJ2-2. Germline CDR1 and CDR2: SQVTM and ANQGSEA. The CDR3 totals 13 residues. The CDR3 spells CSVWNANTGELFF.

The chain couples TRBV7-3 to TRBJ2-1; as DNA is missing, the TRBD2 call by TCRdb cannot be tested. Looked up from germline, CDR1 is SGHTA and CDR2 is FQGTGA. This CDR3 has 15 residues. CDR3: CASSVNTSLYNEQFF.

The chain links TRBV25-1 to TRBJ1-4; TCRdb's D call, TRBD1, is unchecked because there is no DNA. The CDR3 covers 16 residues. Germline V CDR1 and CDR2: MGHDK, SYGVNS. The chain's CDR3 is CASSEPGTKTHEKLFF.

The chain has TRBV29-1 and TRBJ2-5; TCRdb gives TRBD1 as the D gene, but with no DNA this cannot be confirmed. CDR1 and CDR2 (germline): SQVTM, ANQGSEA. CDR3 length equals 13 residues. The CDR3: CSVDLGQQETQYF.

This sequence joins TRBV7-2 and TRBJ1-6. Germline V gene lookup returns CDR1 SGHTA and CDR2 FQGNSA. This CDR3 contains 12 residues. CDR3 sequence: CASSLDLSPLHF.

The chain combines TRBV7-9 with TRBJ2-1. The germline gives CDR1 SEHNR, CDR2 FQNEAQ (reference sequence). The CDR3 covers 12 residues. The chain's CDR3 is CASSLARGASLF. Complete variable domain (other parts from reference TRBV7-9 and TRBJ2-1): DTGVSQNPRHKITKRGQNVTFRCDPISEHNRLYWYRQTLGQGPEFLTYFQNEAQLEKSRLLSDRFSAERPKGSFSTLEIQRTEQGDSAMYLCASSLARGASLFGPGTRLTVL.

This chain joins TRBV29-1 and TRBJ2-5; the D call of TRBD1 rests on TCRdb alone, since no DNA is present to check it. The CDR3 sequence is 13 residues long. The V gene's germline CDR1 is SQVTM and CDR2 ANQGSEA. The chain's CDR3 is CSARGSWQETQYF.

CDR3 region: CASSLMTGRAGETQYF. The rearrangement uses TRBV7-2 and TRBJ2-5; TCRdb returns TRBD2, unconfirmable since there is no DNA. CDR1 SGHTA and CDR2 FQGNSA come from the germline V gene. The CDR3 loop spans 16 amino acids.

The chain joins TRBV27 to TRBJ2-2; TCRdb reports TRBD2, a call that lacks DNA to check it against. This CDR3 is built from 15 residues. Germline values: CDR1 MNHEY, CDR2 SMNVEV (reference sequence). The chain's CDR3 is CASGPRLVNTGELFF.

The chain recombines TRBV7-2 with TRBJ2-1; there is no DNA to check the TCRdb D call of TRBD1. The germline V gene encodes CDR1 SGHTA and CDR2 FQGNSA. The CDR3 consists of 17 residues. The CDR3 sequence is CASSLVGALASYNEQFF.

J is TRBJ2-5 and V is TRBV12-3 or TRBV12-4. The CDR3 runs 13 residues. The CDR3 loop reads CASRETPQETQYF.

The CDR3 region is CASSFGPPANYGYTF. This chain uses TRBV12-3 or TRBV12-4 with TRBJ1-2; the D call of TRBD1 rests on TCRdb alone, since no DNA is present to check it. This CDR3 has 15 amino acids.

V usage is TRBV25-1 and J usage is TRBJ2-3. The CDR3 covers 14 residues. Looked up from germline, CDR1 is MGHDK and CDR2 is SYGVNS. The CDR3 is CASSEYGNLDTQYF.

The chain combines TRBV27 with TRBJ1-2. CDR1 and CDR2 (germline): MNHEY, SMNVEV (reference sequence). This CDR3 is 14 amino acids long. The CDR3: CASSLPDNNYGYTF.

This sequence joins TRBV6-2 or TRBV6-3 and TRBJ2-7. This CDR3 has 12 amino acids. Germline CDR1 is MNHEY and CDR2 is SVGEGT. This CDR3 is CASSRRIYEQYF.

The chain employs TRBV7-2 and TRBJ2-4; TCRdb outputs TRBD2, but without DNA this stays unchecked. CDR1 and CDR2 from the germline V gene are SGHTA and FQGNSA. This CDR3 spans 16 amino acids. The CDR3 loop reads CASSPHDPGTAGIQYF.

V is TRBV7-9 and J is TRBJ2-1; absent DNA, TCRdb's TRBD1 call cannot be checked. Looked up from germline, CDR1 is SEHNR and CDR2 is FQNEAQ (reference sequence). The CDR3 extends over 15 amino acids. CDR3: CASTWGGDAYNEQFF.

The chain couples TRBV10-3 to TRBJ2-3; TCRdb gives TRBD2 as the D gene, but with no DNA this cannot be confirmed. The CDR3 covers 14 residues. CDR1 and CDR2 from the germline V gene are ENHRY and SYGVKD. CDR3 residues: CAISVGRSTDTQYF.

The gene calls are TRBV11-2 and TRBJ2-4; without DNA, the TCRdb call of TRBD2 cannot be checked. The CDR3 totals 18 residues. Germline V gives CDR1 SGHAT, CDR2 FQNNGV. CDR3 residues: CASSSRTSGGSGKNIQYF.